This T cell receptor beta chain came from a study of T cell repertoires in cytomegalovirus infection (dated by TCRdb to about 2019). Looking at the study overall: Alongside well-studied HLA-B-restricted epitopes, the peptide stimulations were aimed at recently identified HLA-C-restricted CMV epitopes, whose presentation resists viral immunomodulation. Because public TCR beta signatures pointed to carriage of CMV infection together with the matching HLA type, the HLA type of each donor mattered for the analysis. Study-level results and caveats: In both this cohort and an independent approximately 400-donor cohort, the cumulative frequency of public TCR beta family members distinguished carriers of CMV infection plus the relevant HLA type. In the ex vivo response, HLA-C-restricted CMV-specific TCR beta clonotypes were dominant, and in two of eight donors the single most frequent clonotype came from this HLA-C-restricted group.

The sequencer listed for this sample is Illumina HiSeq 1500. The public reads were reprocessed in TCRdb via fastp at Q25 and MiXCR, keeping in-frame beta chains. Each entry is one CDR3 protein sequence, shown with its most common DNA and genes. Across this sample there are some 940,000 distinct CDR3 sequences, with less than 35% seen only once. The ten largest clones represent about 14% of the sample. A word on this clonotype: The specificity of this receptor is unknown. No much larger clone is present one base from it, and per-base qualities are unavailable.

Read against the paper, the sample's treatment or condition label means: in vitro stimulation with specific CMV peptide epitopes to enrich CMV-specific T cells. Trimming removed 4 bases from V and 0 bases from J, leaving 11 bases between the germline ends. Looking up the germline V gene yields CDR1 KGHDR and CDR2 SFDVKD. There are 16 amino acids in the CDR3, from cysteine to phenylalanine inclusive. The sequence is cut down to CDR3 DNA, 48 bases in frame from base 1. The chain is made from TRBV24-1 and TRBJ2-2, with the D segment identity uncertain. The origin of this receptor is a human donor in good health (CMV status not recorded). Some clones in this sample may be carry-over from other donors' samples. Sequences were derived from cultured CD8+ T cells from PBMCs, sampled from culture after CMV antigen stimulation. DNA sequence: TGTGCCACCAGTGAGCACGCTTACTCGAACACCGGGGAGCTGTTTTTT. It translates to CATSEHAYSNTGELFF.